Listed below are T cell receptor beta chains from one sample, sequenced in a study of T-cell memory formation after mild COVID-19. TCRdb reanalysed the 5' RACE reads using MiXCR and keeps one entry per CDR3 protein. The table includes 560,000 or so distinct CDR3 sequences, 17% detected once. The sequencing sample was made of PBMCs or a T cell subset sorted from them (not recorded which). Source of these receptors: an adult woman who had mild COVID-19 (a few samples of this study predate the infection). Cell type and time point are not known. CDR3s include the opening cysteine and the closing phenylalanine or tryptophan. The D gene is left open where the match is weak. Size is stated for part of the rows, as once, few or many counts, or as a class when the clone is expanded.

J gene,clone size,V gene,D gene,CDR3 protein,CDR3 DNA
TRBJ2-3,few,TRBV7-3,TRBD2,CASSAGRGGTDTQYF,TGTGCCAGCAGCGCCGGGAGGGGAGGCACAGATACGCAGTATTTT
TRBJ1-1,few,TRBV19,NA,CASRDRHLNTEAFF,TGTGCCAGTAGGGACCGACACCTGAACACTGAAGCTTTCTTT
TRBJ1-1,NA,TRBV12-3/TRBV12-4,NA,CASSPHLGRGNTEAFF,TGTGCCAGCAGTCCCCATTTAGGAAGGGGGAACACTGAAGCTTTCTTT
TRBJ2-5,NA,TRBV5-1,NA,CASSGGGEETQYF,TGCGCCAGCAGCGGTGGGGGCGAGGAGACCCAGTACTTC
TRBJ1-2,NA,TRBV7-2,TRBD1,CASSRDRGRIWLYGYTF,TGTGCCAGCAGCCGGGACAGGGGCCGGATCTGGCTCTATGGCTACACCTTC
TRBJ1-5,NA,TRBV20-1,TRBD1,CSARERTGSNQPQHF,TGCAGTGCTAGAGAAAGGACAGGTAGCAATCAGCCCCAGCATTTT
TRBJ2-1,many,TRBV9,NA,CASSEYSYNEQFF,TGTGCCAGCAGCGAGTACTCCTACAATGAGCAGTTCTTC
TRBJ2-5,many,TRBV5-1,NA,CASSLDSVQETQYF,TGCGCCAGCAGCTTAGACTCCGTGCAAGAGACCCAGTACTTC
TRBJ1-2,few,TRBV27,NA,CASSAQGFYNYGYTF,TGTGCCAGCAGTGCACAGGGTTTTTATAACTATGGCTACACCTTC
TRBJ2-7,NA,TRBV30,TRBD2,CAWSRSSGGYEQYF,TGTGCCTGGAGTCGGAGCAGCGGGGGTTACGAGCAGTACTTC
TRBJ1-2,few,TRBV4-1,NA,CASSQITRTPHGYTF,TGCGCCAGCAGCCAAATCACTAGGACTCCCCATGGCTACACCTTC
TRBJ2-3,NA,TRBV2,TRBD2,CASSGGLAGRSDTQYF,TGTGCCAGCAGTGGGGGACTAGCGGGGAGGTCAGATACGCAGTATTTT
TRBJ1-1,few,TRBV20-1,NA,CSARGGSTEAFF,TGCAGTGCCCGTGGAGGGAGCACTGAAGCTTTCTTT
TRBJ2-1,NA,TRBV7-9,TRBD2,CASSPSTSGGENEQFF,TGTGCCAGCAGCCCCTCGACTAGCGGAGGGGAGAATGAGCAGTTCTTC
TRBJ1-5,NA,TRBV24-1,NA,CATSDYLDQPQHF,TGTGCCACCAGTGACTATCTCGATCAGCCCCAGCATTTT
TRBJ2-5,few,TRBV7-6,NA,CASSLDPGPGGPKTQYF,TGTGCCAGCAGCTTAGATCCGGGTCCCGGGGGCCCAAAGACCCAGTACTTC
TRBJ2-7,few,TRBV30,NA,CAWSPYSYEQYF,TGTGCCTGGAGTCCCTACTCCTACGAGCAGTACTTC
TRBJ2-5,few,TRBV5-1,TRBD2,CASSSGVVAGQETQYF,TGCGCCAGCAGCTCGGGGGTGGTAGCGGGACAAGAGACCCAGTACTTC
TRBJ2-7,NA,TRBV6-1,NA,CASTSRGQTPYEQYF,TGTGCCAGCACTTCTAGGGGCCAGACGCCCTACGAGCAGTACTTC
TRBJ2-1,NA,TRBV7-2,NA,CASSYQTAYNEQFF,TGTGCCAGCAGCTACCAGACGGCGTACAATGAGCAGTTCTTC
TRBJ2-2,many,TRBV7-9,TRBD2,CASSTPRGGHVGELFF,TGTGCCAGCAGCACGCCCCGGGGGGGGCATGTCGGGGAGCTGTTTTTT
TRBJ1-5,NA,TRBV20-1,NA,CSARGPGAVSQPQHF,TGCAGTGCTAGAGGCCCGGGGGCGGTAAGTCAGCCCCAGCATTTT
TRBJ1-1,once,TRBV27,NA,CASSLPGRATEAFF,TGTGCCAGCAGTCTCCCCGGCAGGGCCACTGAAGCTTTCTTT
TRBJ2-7,NA,TRBV9,TRBD1,CASSVGTGGDEQYF,TGTGCCAGCAGCGTGGGGACAGGGGGCGACGAGCAGTACTTC
TRBJ1-1,many,TRBV25-1,NA,CASSQTRTEAFF,TGTGCCAGCAGCCAGACTAGAACTGAAGCTTTCTTT
TRBJ1-5,NA,TRBV4-2,NA,CASSQEHTGGQPQHF,TGTGCCAGCAGCCAAGAACACACAGGAGGTCAGCCCCAGCATTTT
TRBJ2-3,NA,TRBV19,NA,CASTLEGRTDTQYF,TGTGCCAGTACCTTAGAGGGGAGGACAGATACGCAGTATTTT
TRBJ2-1,few,TRBV30,NA,CAWSHVGEQFF,TGTGCCTGGAGTCATGTGGGCGAGCAGTTCTTC
TRBJ2-3,many,TRBV5-1,NA,CASSAQGWTDTQYF,TGCGCCAGCAGCGCACAGGGTTGGACAGATACGCAGTATTTT
TRBJ2-2,few,TRBV12-3/TRBV12-4,NA,CASSFYGGGTGELFF,TGTGCCAGCAGTTTTTACGGGGGCGGAACCGGGGAGCTGTTTTTT
TRBJ2-3,few,TRBV7-3,TRBD1,CASSDGQGTQYF,TGTGCCAGCAGCGACGGACAGGGGACGCAGTATTTT
TRBJ2-2,few,TRBV27,TRBD2,CASSLEGLATGELFF,TGTGCCAGCAGTTTAGAGGGACTAGCAACCGGGGAGCTGTTTTTT
TRBJ1-5,NA,TRBV6-2/TRBV6-3,NA,CASSYHRNQPQHF,TGTGCCAGCAGTTACCACAGGAATCAGCCCCAGCATTTT
TRBJ2-1,NA,TRBV28,NA,CASCISYNEQFF,TGTGCCAGCTGCATTTCCTACAATGAGCAGTTCTTC
TRBJ2-5,NA,TRBV6-6,TRBD1,CASRKDRGRQETQYF,TGTGCCAGCAGAAAAGACAGGGGGCGCCAAGAGACCCAGTACTTC
TRBJ2-5,many,TRBV2,TRBD1,CASRGQGRETQYF,TGTGCCAGCAGGGGACAGGGTAGGGAGACCCAGTACTTC
TRBJ2-1,few,TRBV7-8,TRBD2,CASSSSTSGYNEQFF,TGTGCCAGCAGCTCTTCGACTAGCGGGTACAATGAGCAGTTCTTC
TRBJ2-1,many,TRBV24-1,NA,CATANYNEQFF,TGTGCCACCGCTAATTACAATGAGCAGTTCTTC
TRBJ2-7,few,TRBV12-5,TRBD2,CASGLVGTSGYEQYF,TGTGCTAGTGGTTTGGTTGGGACTAGCGGCTACGAGCAGTACTTC
TRBJ1-2,NA,TRBV5-1,NA,CASSHRDGYGYTF,TGCGCCAGCAGCCACCGGGACGGATATGGCTACACCTTC